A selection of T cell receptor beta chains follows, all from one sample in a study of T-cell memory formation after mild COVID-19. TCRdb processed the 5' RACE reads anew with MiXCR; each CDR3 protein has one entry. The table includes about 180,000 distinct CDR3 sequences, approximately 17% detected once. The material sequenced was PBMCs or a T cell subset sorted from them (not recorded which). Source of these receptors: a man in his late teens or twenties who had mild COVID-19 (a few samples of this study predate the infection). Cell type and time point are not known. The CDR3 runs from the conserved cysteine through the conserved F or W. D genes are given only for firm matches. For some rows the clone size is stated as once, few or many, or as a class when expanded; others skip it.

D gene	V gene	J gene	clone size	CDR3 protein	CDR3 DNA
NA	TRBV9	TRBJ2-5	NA	CASSRGEETQYF	TGTGCCAGCAGTCGAGGGGAAGAGACCCAGTACTTC
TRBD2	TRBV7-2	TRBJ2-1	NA	CASSLNSGGAFNEQFF	TGTGCCAGCAGCTTGAATAGCGGGGGGGCGTTCAATGAGCAGTTCTTC
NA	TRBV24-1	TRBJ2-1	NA	CATESYNEQFF	TGTGCCACCGAAAGTTACAATGAGCAGTTCTTC
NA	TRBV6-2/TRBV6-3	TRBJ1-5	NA	CPSSQRSKEDQHF	TGTCCCAGCAGCCAGAGATCAAAGGAGGACCAGCATTTT
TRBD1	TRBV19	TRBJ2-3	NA	CASSWAGGRDTQYF	TGTGCCAGTAGTTGGGCAGGGGGCAGAGATACGCAGTATTTT
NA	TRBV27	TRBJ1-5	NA	CASSLSYNQPQHF	TGTGCCAGCAGTCTCAGCTACAATCAGCCCCAGCATTTT
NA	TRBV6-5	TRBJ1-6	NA	CASSYRPRLEALHF	TGTGCCAGCAGTTACCGGCCCCGGCTAGAAGCCCTCCACTTT
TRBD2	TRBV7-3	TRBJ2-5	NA	CASSRTSGQVETQYF	TGTGCCAGCAGCAGGACTAGCGGGCAGGTAGAGACCCAGTACTTC
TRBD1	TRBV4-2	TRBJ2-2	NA	CASSQQTGITGELFF	TGTGCCAGCAGCCAACAGACAGGGATCACCGGGGAGCTGTTTTTT
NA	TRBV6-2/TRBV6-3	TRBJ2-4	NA	CASSYGQLAKNIQYF	TGTGCCAGCAGTTATGGTCAGCTAGCCAAAAACATTCAGTACTTC
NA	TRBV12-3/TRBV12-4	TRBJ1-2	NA	CASSLPGMGVYGYTF	TGTGCCAGCAGTCTTCCCGGTATGGGCGTCTATGGCTACACCTTC
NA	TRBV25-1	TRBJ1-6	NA	CASSEFLTNSPLHF	TGTGCCAGCAGTGAGTTCCTTACTAATTCACCCCTCCACTTT
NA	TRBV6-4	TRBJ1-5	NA	CASSEDYNQPQHF	TGTGCCAGCAGTGAGGATTACAATCAGCCCCAGCATTTT
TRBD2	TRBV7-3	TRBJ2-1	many	CASSSSGAYNEQFF	TGTGCCAGCAGCTCTAGCGGGGCCTACAATGAGCAGTTCTTC
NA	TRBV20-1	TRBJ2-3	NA	CSASSGGVDTQYF	TGCAGTGCTAGTTCGGGGGGCGTAGATACGCAGTATTTT
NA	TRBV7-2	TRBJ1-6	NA	CASSLAVSPLHF	TGTGCCAGCAGCTTAGCGGTTTCACCCCTCCACTTT
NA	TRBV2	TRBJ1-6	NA	CASTGLAVRSRSPLHF	TGTGCCAGCACCGGCTTGGCCGTACGATCCCGTTCACCCCTCCACTTT
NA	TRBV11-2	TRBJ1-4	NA	CASSSSGRSIEKLFF	TGTGCCAGCAGCTCCTCGGGACGCAGCATCGAAAAACTGTTTTTT
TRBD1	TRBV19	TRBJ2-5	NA	CASSRTGTEETQYF	TGTGCCAGTAGCCGGACCGGGACAGAAGAGACCCAGTACTTC
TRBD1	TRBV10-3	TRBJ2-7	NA	CATSGQGGYEQYF	TGTGCCACCTCGGGACAGGGAGGGTACGAGCAGTACTTC
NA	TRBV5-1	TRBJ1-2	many	CASSLVQSNYGYTF	TGCGCCAGCAGCTTGGTACAGTCCAACTATGGCTACACCTTC
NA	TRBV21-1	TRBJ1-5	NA	CASRGVLHTDQPQHF	TGTGCCAGCAGGGGGGTGTTGCACACCGATCAGCCCCAGCATTTT
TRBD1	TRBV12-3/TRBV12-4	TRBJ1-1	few	CASSLGQGLTEAFF	TGTGCCAGCAGTTTGGGACAGGGCCTCACTGAAGCTTTCTTT
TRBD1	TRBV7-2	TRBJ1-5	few	CASSLRQGRGNQPQHF	TGTGCCAGCAGCTTAAGACAGGGGCGAGGCAATCAGCCCCAGCATTTT
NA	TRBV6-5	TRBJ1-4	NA	CASSYSRAGGLFF	TGTGCCAGCAGTTACTCGAGGGCCGGGGGACTGTTTTTT
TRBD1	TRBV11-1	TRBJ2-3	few	CASSPSLRDRGMYF	TGTGCCAGCAGTCCCTCGCTCCGGGACAGGGGGATGTATTTT
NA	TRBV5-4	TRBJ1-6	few	CASSLEGANSSPLHF	TGTGCCAGCAGCTTGGAAGGTGCCAACTCTTCACCCCTCCACTTT
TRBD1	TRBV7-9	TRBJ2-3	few	CASTRTGPDTQYF	TGTGCCAGCACCCGGACAGGGCCAGATACGCAGTATTTT
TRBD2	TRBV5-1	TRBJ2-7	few	CASSLAAGVDPYEQYF	TGCGCCAGCAGCTTGGCCGCGGGGGTCGACCCCTACGAGCAGTACTTC
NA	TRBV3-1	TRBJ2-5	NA	CASSHLGNQETQYF	TGTGCCAGCAGCCATTTGGGGAACCAAGAGACCCAGTACTTC
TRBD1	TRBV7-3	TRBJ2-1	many	CASSPIPGQGAREQFF	TGTGCCAGCAGCCCCATCCCGGGACAGGGGGCTCGGGAGCAGTTCTTC
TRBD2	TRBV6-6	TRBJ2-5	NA	CASSSPGSGGRETQYF	TGTGCCAGCAGTTCCCCGGGGAGCGGGGGCCGGGAGACCCAGTACTTC
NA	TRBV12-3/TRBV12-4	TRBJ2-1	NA	CASSFERLKQFF	TGTGCCAGCAGTTTCGAAAGGCTCAAGCAGTTCTTC
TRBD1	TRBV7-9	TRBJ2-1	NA	CASSLQGAGNEQFF	TGTGCCAGCAGCCTCCAGGGGGCGGGCAATGAGCAGTTCTTC
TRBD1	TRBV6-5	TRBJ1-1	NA	CASSEFGQGDTEAFF	TGTGCCAGCAGTGAATTTGGACAGGGTGACACTGAAGCTTTCTTT
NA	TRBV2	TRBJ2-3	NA	CASIQSDTQYF	TGTGCCAGCATCCAATCAGATACGCAGTATTTT
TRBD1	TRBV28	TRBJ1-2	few	CASNIQGVRNYGYTF	TGTGCCAGCAATATACAGGGGGTCCGGAACTATGGCTACACCTTC
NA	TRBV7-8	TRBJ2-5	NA	CASSQGVERETQYF	TGTGCCAGCAGCCAAGGGGTGGAACGAGAGACCCAGTACTTC
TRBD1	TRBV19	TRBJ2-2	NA	CASLLRGQGDTGELFF	TGTGCCAGCCTTCTCCGGGGACAGGGAGACACCGGGGAGCTGTTTTTT
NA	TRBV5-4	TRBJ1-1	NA	CASSRWDTEAFF	TGTGCCAGCAGCCGGTGGGACACTGAAGCTTTCTTT
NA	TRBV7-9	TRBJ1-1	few	CASSPDSVEAFF	TGTGCCAGCAGCCCTGACAGCGTGGAAGCTTTCTTT
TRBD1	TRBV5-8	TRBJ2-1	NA	CASSRLRQGRSSYNEQFF	TGTGCCAGCAGCCGACTCCGACAGGGACGGAGCTCCTACAATGAGCAGTTCTTC
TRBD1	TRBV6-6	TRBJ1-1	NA	CASSFDRGIEAFF	TGTGCCAGCAGTTTCGACAGGGGTATTGAAGCTTTCTTT
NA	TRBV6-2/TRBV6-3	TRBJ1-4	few	CASTAGEKLFF	TGTGCCAGCACCGCCGGGGAAAAACTGTTTTTT
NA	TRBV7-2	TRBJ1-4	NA	CASSLSAVNEKLFF	TGTGCCAGCAGCTTAAGTGCGGTGAATGAAAAACTGTTTTTT
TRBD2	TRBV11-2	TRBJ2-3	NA	CASSPRRVGAGGDYTDTQYF	TGTGCCAGCAGCCCGAGGAGGGTTGGGGCAGGCGGGGACTACACAGATACGCAGTATTTT
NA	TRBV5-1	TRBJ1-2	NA	CASSSTRGTFYGYTF	TGCGCCAGCAGCTCCACACGGGGAACGTTCTATGGCTACACCTTC
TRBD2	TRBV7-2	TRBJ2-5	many	CASSFLAGGQETQYF	TGTGCCAGCAGCTTCCTAGCGGGGGGGCAAGAGACCCAGTACTTC
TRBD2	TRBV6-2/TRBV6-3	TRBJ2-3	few	CASIAAGADTQYF	TGTGCCAGCATAGCAGCGGGGGCCGATACGCAGTATTTT
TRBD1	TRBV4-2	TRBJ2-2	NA	CASSQDRGIGELFF	TGTGCCAGCAGCCAAGACAGGGGGATCGGGGAGCTGTTTTTT
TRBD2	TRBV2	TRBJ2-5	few	CASTWETAGVETQYF	TGTGCCAGCACCTGGGAGACGGCGGGGGTGGAGACCCAGTACTTC
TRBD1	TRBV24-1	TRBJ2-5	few	CATSDPGTGRETQYF	TGTGCCACCAGTGACCCCGGGACAGGTCGGGAGACCCAGTACTTC
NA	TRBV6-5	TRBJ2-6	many	CASRPPGVRGANVLTF	TGTGCCAGCAGGCCCCCGGGAGTTCGCGGGGCCAACGTCCTGACTTTC
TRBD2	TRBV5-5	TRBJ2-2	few	CASSSDLAGARFSGELFF	TGTGCCAGCAGCTCGGATCTAGCGGGGGCTCGGTTTTCCGGGGAGCTGTTTTTT
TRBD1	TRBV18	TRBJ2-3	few	CASSPSSGQGATDTQYF	TGTGCCAGCTCACCATCCTCGGGACAGGGGGCGACAGATACGCAGTATTTT
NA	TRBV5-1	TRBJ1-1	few	CASSFSVLNTEAFF	TGCGCCAGCAGCTTTAGCGTTCTGAACACTGAAGCTTTCTTT
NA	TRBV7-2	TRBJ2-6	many	CASSLRQHSGANVLTF	TGTGCCAGCAGCCTAAGACAGCACTCTGGGGCCAACGTCCTGACTTTC
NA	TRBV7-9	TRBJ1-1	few	CASSFENTEAFF	TGTGCCAGCAGCTTCGAGAACACTGAAGCTTTCTTT
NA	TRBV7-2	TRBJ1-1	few	CASSRGRTENTEAFF	TGTGCCAGCAGCCGAGGGCGGACGGAGAACACTGAAGCTTTCTTT